These T cell receptor beta chains were read from a single sample in a study of regulatory dendritic cells for organ transplantation. These receptors' antigens are unknown. The table came from immunoSEQ multiplex PCR; TCRdb's copy has only in-frame clones and leaves some out. The table lists more than 9,500 clones, 62% of them singletons. The material sequenced was naive CD8+ T cells from blood cultured with dendritic cells. These receptors were collected from a human donor in good health. The CDR3 runs from the conserved cysteine through the conserved F or W. Fields, in order: J gene, D gene, clone size, CDR3 length, V gene, CDR3 DNA, CDR3 protein. The D gene is left open where the match is weak. Size tells how often a clone was seen (once, few, many) or the class of an expanded clone, and some rows leave it out.

>TRBJ2-7|TRBD1|once|17|TRBV15
TGTGCCACCAGCAGAGAGGGCAGGGGGCGTTCATCCGACGAGCAGTACTTC
CATSREGRGRSSDEQYF
>TRBJ2-3|TRBD2|few|15|TRBV4-2
TGTGCCAGCAGCCAAGATAGCGGGAGCACAGATACGCAGTATTTT
CASSQDSGSTDTQYF
>TRBJ1-3|.|.|16|TRBV28
TGTGCCAGCACCCGACCAGAGACAGCTTCTCGAAACACCATATATTTT
CASTRPETASRNTIYF
>TRBJ1-1|.|once|12|TRBV6-6
TGTGCCAGCACCCTCGAGGACACTGAAGCTTTCTTT
CASTLEDTEAFF
>TRBJ1-4|TRBD1|few|15|TRBV7-8
TGTGCCAGCAGCTTACGGATGACAGGGAGTGAAAAACTGTTTTTT
CASSLRMTGSEKLFF
>TRBJ2-5|.|.|14|TRBV9
TGTGCCAGCAGCGGGGGTGGGAGTCAAGAGACCCAGTACTTC
CASSGGGSQETQYF
>TRBJ1-1|TRBD1|.|13|TRBV29-1
TGCAGCGATAACAGGGGGAGCGGCACTGAAGCTTTCTTT
CSDNRGSGTEAFF
>TRBJ1-6|.|.|15|TRBV19
TGTGCCAGTAGTATTTTCGGACAGAATAATTCACCCCTCCACTTT
CASSIFGQNNSPLHF
>TRBJ1-3|.|.|14|TRBV9
TGTGCCAGCAGCGTAGCAGGGGACGGAAACACCATATATTTT
CASSVAGDGNTIYF
>TRBJ2-2|.|few|13|TRBV29-1
TGCAGCGTTGGGACAGTGAACACCGGGGAGCTGTTTTTT
CSVGTVNTGELFF
>TRBJ1-1|TRBD1|.|14|TRBV19
TGTGCCAGTCGACTAACAGGGGTGAACACTGAAGCTTTCTTT
CASRLTGVNTEAFF
>TRBJ1-6|.|.|13|TRBV6-1
TGTGCCAGCAACCAGGGTGAAGGTTCACCCCTCCACTTT
CASNQGEGSPLHF
>TRBJ2-1|.|few|16|TRBV9
TGTGCCAGCAGCGTAGAGTCAGGCCCCCCCTACAATGAGCAGTTCTTC
CASSVESGPPYNEQFF
>TRBJ2-1|TRBD1|.|13|TRBV6-1
TGTGCCAGCATAGGGACAGTGTCCAATGAGCAGTTCTTC
CASIGTVSNEQFF
>TRBJ2-7|.|.|13|TRBV6-5
TGTGCCAGCAGTTATCGAGGGGGAGACGAGCAGTACTTC
CASSYRGGDEQYF
>TRBJ1-4|TRBD1|.|15|TRBV27
TGTGCCAGCAGTTCTCCGGGACAGGGAGAAGAAAAACTGTTTTTT
CASSSPGQGEEKLFF
>TRBJ1-6|TRBD1|.|15|TRBV6-1
TGTGCCAGCAAAGTACAGGGGTCTCCTGCTTCACCCCTCCACTTT
CASKVQGSPASPLHF
>TRBJ2-7|.|few|14|TRBV7-9
TGTGCCAGCAGCCCCGGTCTACTCCACCCCGAGCAGTACTTC
CASSPGLLHPEQYF
>TRBJ2-5|.|.|12|TRBV4-2
TGTGCCAGCAGCCAAGATGGCAGGACCCAGTACTTC
CASSQDGRTQYF
>TRBJ2-4|.|.|13|TRBV7-9
TGTGCCAGCAGCGCAGGGGTTCAGGACATTCAGTACTTC
CASSAGVQDIQYF
>TRBJ1-2|TRBD1|.|15|TRBV7-9
TGTGCCAGCAGCTCTGGGACAGGGGCTAACTATGGCTACACCTTC
CASSSGTGANYGYTF
>TRBJ1-1|.|.|13|TRBV5-1
TGCGCCAGCAGCTTAGAGGGAAACACTGAAGCTTTCTTT
CASSLEGNTEAFF
>TRBJ2-3|TRBD2|.|19|TRBV9
TGTGCCAGCAGAGCTCCCGGAAGGGCTAGCGGGTCGAGCACAGATACGCAGTATTTT
CASRAPGRASGSSTDTQYF
>TRBJ2-7|TRBD2|.|14|TRBV27
TGTGCCAGCAGTCCAGCGGGGCCCTTCTACGAGCAGTACTTC
CASSPAGPFYEQYF
>TRBJ2-7|.|.|14|TRBV7-8
TGTGCCAGCAGCGTGACAGGCCCCCGGGACGAGCAGTACTTC
CASSVTGPRDEQYF
>TRBJ1-1|.|.|12|TRBV19
TGTGCCAGTAGGACAGGGAACACTGAAGCTTTCTTT
CASRTGNTEAFF
>TRBJ2-1|.|.|13|TRBV4-3
TGCGCCAGCAGCCGGGGGACTTACAATGAGCAGTTCTTC
CASSRGTYNEQFF
>TRBJ2-1|.|few|15|TRBV19
TGTGCCAGTAGTTTGGCGGTCAGCTCCTACAATGAGCAGTTCTTC
CASSLAVSSYNEQFF
>TRBJ2-4|TRBD1|few|15|TRBV19
TGTGCCAGTAGTATGAGGCCGGGACAGAAAAACATTCAGTACTTC
CASSMRPGQKNIQYF
>TRBJ1-2|.|.|16|TRBV7-9
TGTGCCAGCAGCTTAGGAACGTTGGGGACTGAGGATGGCTACACCTTC
CASSLGTLGTEDGYTF
>TRBJ2-5|TRBD2|.|15|TRBV2
TGTGCCAGCAGTGATGCTAGCGGGGGCCGGGAGACCCAGTACTTC
CASSDASGGRETQYF
>TRBJ2-1|TRBD2|.|15|TRBV13
TGTGCCAGCAGCTTCTATAGCGGGGGTTTGAATGAGCAGTTCTTC
CASSFYSGGLNEQFF